These 25 T cell receptor beta chains were sequenced from one sample in a study of cytomegalovirus exposure and HLA in healthy donors. The PCR had 60 Vbeta and 13 Jbeta primers. Libraries were prepared by immunoSEQ multiplex PCR; TCRdb keeps only in-frame clonotypes and omits some of them. This table has roughly 100,000 clones, 60% to 80% appearing once. The sequenced sample was PBMCs. The receptors come from a middle-aged man in good health and CMV-seronegative.

The CDR3 region is CAISPEPYEQYF. CDR3 nucleotides: TGTGCCATCAGCCCAGAACCCTACGAGCAGTACTTC. The chain has TRBV10-3 and TRBJ2-7, with D hard to call. CDR1 is ENHRY, CDR2 SYGVKD, per germline. With 6 bases removed from V and 2 bases from J, the gap between germline ends came to 8 bases. The CDR3 consists of 12 residues.

This clone was counted a few times. The chain carries TRBV7-3 and TRBJ2-3, with D unclear. The CDR3 runs to 13 residues. V dropped 5 bases and J dropped 2 bases, with 8 bases sitting between them. CDR1 is SGHTA and CDR2 is FQGTGA in the germline V gene. The CDR3 region is CASSAYSTDTQYF. CDR3 in DNA: TGTGCCAGCAGCGCGTATTCCACAGATACGCAGTATTTT.

The chain joins TRBV5-1 to TRBJ2-5; D is uncertain. CDR3 length: 13 amino acids. CDR1 and CDR2 from the germline V gene are SGHRS and YFSETQ. V gave up 1 base and J gave up 1 base, with 5 bases separating them. The CDR3 region is CASSLYGQETQYF. The DNA of the CDR3 is TGCGCCAGCAGCTTGTACGGCCAAGAGACCCAGTACTTC.

The chain combines TRBV19 with TRBJ1-5; TRBD1 matches 9 bases. V lost 7 bases to trimming and J lost 0 bases; unmatched junction nucleotides: 4. Germline V gives CDR1 LNHDA, CDR2 SQIVND (reference sequence). This CDR3 contains 15 residues. CDR3 residues: CASTTGGISNQPQHF. The CDR3 coding sequence is TGTGCCAGTACGACAGGGGGGATTAGCAATCAGCCCCAGCATTTT.

J is TRBJ1-2 and V is TRBV11-1, with 7 positions matching TRBD1. This CDR3 region has 14 residues. J gave up 5 bases and V 2 bases, and 5 bases lay outside the gene matches. Germline lookup yields CDR1 SGHAT and CDR2 FQDESV (reference sequence). The CDR3 is CASSLTTGRYGYTF. The CDR3 coding sequence is TGTGCCAGCAGCTTAACGACAGGGAGGTATGGCTACACCTTC.

This clone was picked up a small number of times. V and J are TRBV5-4 and TRBJ2-2, with 15 bases identical to TRBD2. The CDR3 extends over 16 amino acids. Germline assignment: CDR1 SGHNT and CDR2 YYREEE (reference sequence). V dropped 4 bases and J dropped 5; count of bases not matched to a gene: 3. CDR3 bases: TGTGCCAGCAGCCCCGGGACTAGCGGGGGGACCGGGGAGCTGTTTTTT. Encoded protein: CASSPGTSGGTGELFF.

V usage is TRBV5-1 and J usage is TRBJ2-5, with 7 bases lining up with TRBD1. The junction had 7 bases not matched to a gene; V was cut back by 4 bases and J by 7 bases. CDR3 length: 13 amino acids. CDR1 and CDR2 (germline): SGHRS, YFSETQ. CDR3 nucleotide sequence: TGCGCCAGCAGCCTGACAGGGTCGGCGACCCAGTACTTC. Translated, it gives CASSLTGSATQYF.

The chain has TRBV6-5 and TRBJ1-2; D unclear. V shed 6 bases and J shed 7 bases, with 12 bases lying between them. Germline V CDR1 and CDR2: MNHEY, SVGAGI. The CDR3 extends over 12 amino acids. The DNA of the CDR3 is TGTGCCAGCAGGGCCTTTAATGGTGGCTACACCTTC. Its translation is CASRAFNGGYTF.

V gene TRBV6-1 combines with J gene TRBJ1-5; D is uncertain. Germline values: CDR1 MNHNS, CDR2 SASEGT. The germline V and J ends were trimmed by 1 base and 0 bases, with 7 bases remaining between them. This CDR3 has 15 residues. The CDR3 loop reads CASSEDPYSNQPQHF. The CDR3, as DNA: TGTGCCAGCAGTGAAGATCCTTATAGCAATCAGCCCCAGCATTTT.

The chain joins TRBV27 to TRBJ2-1, with 10 nucleotides matching TRBD2. V shed 1 base, J shed 7 bases, and the junction held 13 bases outside the gene matches. The CDR3 length is 18 residues. Per germline, CDR1 MNHEY and CDR2 SMNVEV (reference sequence). The chain's CDR3 is CASSLYGVRAGGSNEQFF. The CDR3 region has the DNA TGTGCCAGCAGTTTATACGGTGTTCGAGCGGGGGGGTCGAATGAGCAGTTCTTC.

The V call is TRBV19, the J call TRBJ2-2, with 9 positions matching TRBD2. This CDR3 region has 15 residues. V gave up 3 bases and J gave up 5 bases; unmatched junction bases: 4. Germline V CDR1 and CDR2: LNHDA, SQIVND (reference sequence). As DNA, the CDR3 is TGTGCCAGTAGTATGAGCGCGGGGGGGACCGGGGAGCTGTTTTTT. It is translated as CASSMSAGGTGELFF.

This rearrangement joins TRBV6-5 to TRBJ2-1; D may be TRBD1 (5 bases). From germline, CDR1 is MNHEY and CDR2 SVGAGI. The CDR3 runs to 15 residues. Trimming removed 4 bases from V and 0 bases from J, with 10 bases in between. CDR3 DNA sequence: TGTGCCAGCAGTTTGGGGCCCACCTCCTACAATGAGCAGTTCTTC. Translating it yields CASSLGPTSYNEQFF.

This chain joins TRBV2 and TRBJ2-1; 12 bases are shared with TRBD2. Germline V CDR1 and CDR2: SNHLY, FYNNEI. This CDR3 comprises 15 residues. Trimming at V came to 1 base and at J to 5 bases, leaving 0 bases not matched to a gene. For the CDR3, the DNA is TGTGCCAGCAGTGAAGGGACTAGCGGGGACAATGAGCAGTTCTTC. Its protein is CASSEGTSGDNEQFF.

The chain uses TRBV6-6 and TRBJ2-1; D is perhaps TRBD2 (6 bases). The CDR3 runs to 15 residues. The V gene's germline CDR1 is MNHNY and CDR2 SVGAGI (reference sequence). V dropped 4 bases and J dropped 5 bases, with 15 bases sitting between them. This CDR3 reads CASSSTRTRDNEQFF. In DNA, the CDR3 is TGTGCCAGCAGTTCGACTAGGACTCGAGACAATGAGCAGTTCTTC.

V gene TRBV6-5 combines with J gene TRBJ1-2; the D gene is possibly TRBD1 (6 bases). CDR1 is MNHEY and CDR2 is SVGAGI in the germline V gene. Trimming removed 5 bases from V and 13 bases from J, with 17 bases in between. This CDR3 comprises 12 residues. This CDR3 reads CASSARYRVFTF. The CDR3 coding sequence is TGTGCCAGCAGTGCACGTTACAGGGTTTTCACCTTC.

The chain employs TRBV23-1 and TRBJ2-7; D is possibly TRBD1 (5 bases). TRBV23-1 is an open reading frame, and its role is uncertain. V was cut by 0 bases and J by 0 bases, with 18 bases left in between. This CDR3 region has 18 residues. CDR3 in amino acids: CASSQSEAKQVSSYEQYF. The CDR3 DNA sequence: TGCGCCAGCAGTCAATCAGAGGCGAAACAGGTGAGCTCCTACGAGCAGTACTTC.

The chain carries TRBV2 and TRBJ1-4, with a possible D match to TRBD1 (5 bases). V lost 4 bases, J lost 0 bases, and 9 bases lay in between. CDR1 and CDR2 (germline): SNHLY, FYNNEI. This CDR3 has 15 residues. CDR3 nucleotide sequence: TGTGCCAGCAGTGCGGCGACAGCAACTAATGAAAAACTGTTTTTT. It is translated as CASSAATATNEKLFF.

The rearrangement links TRBV19 to TRBJ2-5, with a possible D match to TRBD2 (6 bases). Per the germline V gene, CDR1 is LNHDA and CDR2 is SQIVND (reference sequence). Trimming stripped 1 base from V and 5 bases from J, with 11 bases between. The CDR3 spans 14 residues. The CDR3 nucleotides are TGTGCCAGTAGTATAGGTCGGGGGTTGGAGACCCAGTACTTC. Translation gives CASSIGRGLETQYF.

This chain uses TRBV5-1 with TRBJ1-1; D unresolved. CDR1 is SGHRS, CDR2 YFSETQ, per germline. CDR3 size: 15 residues. V dropped 0 bases and J dropped 4 bases, with 13 bases sitting between them. CDR3 coding DNA: TGCGCCAGCAGCTTGGAACGGCCGCCTAGCACTGAAGCTTTCTTT. Protein: CASSLERPPSTEAFF.

This clone was observed a handful of times. The J gene is TRBJ1-6, the V gene TRBV19; D might be TRBD1 (6 bases). Looked up from germline, CDR1 is LNHDA and CDR2 is SQIVND (reference sequence). V was trimmed by 5 bases and J by 5 bases, leaving 13 bases between them. There are 15 residues in the CDR3. This CDR3 is CASSSPGHNNSPLHF. The CDR3 DNA is TGTGCCAGTAGTTCACCGGGACATAATAATTCACCCCTCCACTTT.

The chain combines TRBV2 with TRBJ2-1; 13 positions match TRBD2. Trimming cost V 6 bases and J 5 bases; bases outside gene matches: 1. This CDR3 has 14 amino acids. Per germline, CDR1 SNHLY and CDR2 FYNNEI. The CDR3 is CASRGTSGDNEQFF. The CDR3 nucleotides read TGTGCCAGCAGGGGGACTAGCGGGGACAATGAGCAGTTCTTC.

This clone appeared a single time. The rearrangement links TRBV5-1 to TRBJ2-5, with 10 positions matching TRBD2. Trimming removed 0 bases from V and 1 base from J; junction bases left unmatched: 3. CDR1 is SGHRS and CDR2 is YFSETQ in the germline V gene. The CDR3 has 16 amino acids. CDR3 DNA sequence: TGCGCCAGCAGCTTGGGGACTAGCGGACTCCAAGAGACCCAGTACTTC. This translates into CASSLGTSGLQETQYF.

The chain links TRBV6-1 to TRBJ2-7; TRBD2 matches 8 bases. The J segment lost 2 bases and the V segment lost 4 bases, leaving 7 bases of the junction unmatched. Germline V gene lookup returns CDR1 MNHNS and CDR2 SASEGT. This CDR3 has 15 residues. The CDR3 DNA reads as TGTGCCAGCAGTGTGCGGAGCGGGGGCCCCTACGAGCAGTACTTC. Translated: CASSVRSGGPYEQYF.

The rearrangement joins TRBV6-6 to TRBJ1-2, with D possibly matching TRBD1 (5 bases). With 8 bases removed from V and 9 bases from J, the gap between germline ends came to 22 bases. The CDR3 is 14 amino acids. CDR1 MNHNY and CDR2 SVGAGI come from the germline V gene (reference sequence). The CDR3, as DNA: TGTGCCAGCTCGGGGGGTTACAGGCTCAATAGCTACACCTTC. Translated: CASSGGYRLNSYTF.

The V and J genes are TRBV6-5 and TRBJ2-7; D perhaps matches TRBD1 (6 bases). CDR3 size: 14 residues. Trimming cost V 5 bases and J 2 bases, with 13 bases left between them. Germline loops: CDR1 MNHEY, CDR2 SVGAGI. The CDR3 spells CASSPGTPPYEQYF. CDR3 DNA sequence: TGTGCCAGCAGTCCCGGGACACCTCCCTACGAGCAGTACTTC.